These T cell receptor beta chains were read from a single sample in a study of blood T cell repertoires in COVID-19. Assay used: immunoSEQ multiplex PCR; TCRdb lists only in-frame clones, some missing. The profile covers about 300,000 clones, with about 83% appearing a single time and about 1.2% taken by the ten largest. The sample was peripheral blood. The receptors stem from a woman between 50 and 59 years old with acute or convalescent COVID-19. Each CDR3 is given with its conserved first and last residue. D genes are given only for firm matches. Where a row states a size, it is once, few, many or the class of an expanded clone; other rows omit it.

CDR3nt,CDR3aa,d_gene,j_gene,v_gene,abundance
TGTGCCAGCAGTGAATACGGGAATTCACCCCTCCACTTT,CASSEYGNSPLHF,NA,TRBJ1-6,TRBV2,few
TGTGCCAGCACCGGGACAACTAACTATGGCTACACCTTC,CASTGTTNYGYTF,NA,TRBJ1-2,TRBV3-1/TRBV3-2,NA
TGCGCCAGCAGTGAGTCCTCCCAGGGGGCAGGGGGCTACACCTTC,CASSESSQGAGGYTF,TRBD1,TRBJ1-2,TRBV10-2,NA
TGCAGCGTTGAAGCCCCGCGGGGTGAGCAGTTCTTC,CSVEAPRGEQFF,NA,TRBJ2-1,TRBV29-1,NA
TGTGCCAGCAGCTCCCAGGGGACCCCTGAAGCTTTCTTT,CASSSQGTPEAFF,NA,TRBJ1-1,TRBV11-1,NA
TGTGCCAGCAGCAGGACTTTCCTCACAGATACGCAGTATTTT,CASSRTFLTDTQYF,NA,TRBJ2-3,TRBV28,NA
TGTGCCAGCAGCTTAGAACAGAACTATGGCTACACCTTC,CASSLEQNYGYTF,NA,TRBJ1-2,TRBV7-9,NA
TGTGCCAGCAGCTTAGAGGGGCAGAATTCACCCCTCCACTTT,CASSLEGQNSPLHF,NA,TRBJ1-6,TRBV7-2,NA
TGTGCCAGCAGTCCCTCCCGGGGGGCCGTAAGCTCCTACAATGAGCAGTTCTTC,CASSPSRGAVSSYNEQFF,NA,TRBJ2-1,TRBV27,NA
TGTGCCACCAGTCACAGGGGAACGAATCAGCCCCAGCATTTT,CATSHRGTNQPQHF,TRBD1,TRBJ1-5,TRBV24-1,NA
TGTGCCAGCAGCTTCAAATACGGACACCCGAGCACTAATGAAAAACTGTTTTTT,CASSFKYGHPSTNEKLFF,NA,TRBJ1-4,TRBV5-5,NA
TGTGCCAGCAGCCAGATTCGGGGGGCCCCGGGGGAGACCCAGTACTTC,CASSQIRGAPGETQYF,NA,TRBJ2-5,TRBV3-1/TRBV3-2,NA
TGTGCCAGCAGCCTCCTGGCAGGGGGCACCGGGGAGCTGTTTTTT,CASSLLAGGTGELFF,TRBD1,TRBJ2-2,TRBV7-3,NA
TGTGCCAGCTCACGACAGGGAGGCGAGCAGTACTTC,CASSRQGGEQYF,NA,TRBJ2-7,TRBV18,NA
TGTGCCAGCAGCGACAGGACGTCTGGAAACACCATATATTTT,CASSDRTSGNTIYF,NA,TRBJ1-3,TRBV6-5,NA
TGTGCCAGCAGTGAATTAGCGGGGCAAAGCAATACGCAGTATTTT,CASSELAGQSNTQYF,TRBD2,TRBJ2-3,TRBV2,NA
TGTGCCAGTAGTCGGGACAGTAACACCGGGGAGCTGTTTTTT,CASSRDSNTGELFF,TRBD1,TRBJ2-2,TRBV19,NA
TGCGCCAGCAGTGAGTCGACAGGGAGCACAGATACGCAGTATTTT,CASSESTGSTDTQYF,TRBD1,TRBJ2-3,TRBV10-1,NA
TGCGCCAGCAGCTTGTTGGGCGACACTGAAGCTTTCTTT,CASSLLGDTEAFF,NA,TRBJ1-1,TRBV5-1,NA
TGTGCCAGCAGCAAAACAGGGGATTCGAGAGGAAACACCATATATTTT,CASSKTGDSRGNTIYF,TRBD1,TRBJ1-3,TRBV4-2,NA
TGTGCCAGCATGGACAGGGAGGAATCACCCCTCCACTTT,CASMDREESPLHF,TRBD1,TRBJ1-6,TRBV27,once
TGTGCCAGCAGTCGCGGGGGGGCAAATGAGCAGTTCTTC,CASSRGGANEQFF,TRBD2,TRBJ2-1,TRBV6-6,NA
TGTGCCAGCAGCTTAACAAGACAGAATCAGCCCCAGCATTTT,CASSLTRQNQPQHF,NA,TRBJ1-5,TRBV7-2,NA